The present entry profiles one T cell receptor beta chain with its context. The data are from a study of blood T cell repertoires in COVID-19. For the study at large: Sample material is recorded as cDNA or gDNA derived from T cells, B-cell-depleted T cells, or PBMCs.

Clones were read by immunoSEQ multiplex PCR, and TCRdb kept only the in-frame ones, dropping some. The table lists approximately 190,000 clones, around four fifths of them singletons, with approximately 6.2% in the top ten. Germline V lookup: CDR1 LGHDT, CDR2 YNNKEL (reference sequence). The junction had 3 bases not matched to a gene; V was cut back by 3 bases and J by 9 bases. This CDR3 region has 14 residues. Sequencing was carried out using peripheral blood. The V and J genes are TRBV3-1 (or the pseudogene TRBV3-2) and TRBJ2-1; TRBD2 matches 12 bases. This receptor was obtained from a woman in her thirties or forties with acute or convalescent COVID-19. Here the CDR3 DNA reads TGTGCCAGCAGCCAGACTAGCGGGGGTGGTGAGCAGTTCTTC. It codes for CASSQTSGGGEQFF.